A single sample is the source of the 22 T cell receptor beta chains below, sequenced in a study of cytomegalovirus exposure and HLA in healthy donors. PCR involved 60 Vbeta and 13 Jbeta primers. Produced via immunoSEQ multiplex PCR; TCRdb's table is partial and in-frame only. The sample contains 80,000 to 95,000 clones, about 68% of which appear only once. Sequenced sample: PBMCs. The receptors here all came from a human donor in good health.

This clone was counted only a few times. The CDR3 protein is CASSNAGTGDEKLFF. CDR3 coding DNA: TGTGCCAGCAGCAATGCGGGGACAGGCGATGAAAAACTGTTTTTT. The chain joins TRBV5-6 to TRBJ1-4, with 8 bases identical to TRBD1. There are 15 residues in the CDR3. V shed 4 bases, J shed 6 bases, and the junction held 8 bases outside the gene matches. Germline V gene data show CDR1 as SGHDT and CDR2 as YYEEEE.

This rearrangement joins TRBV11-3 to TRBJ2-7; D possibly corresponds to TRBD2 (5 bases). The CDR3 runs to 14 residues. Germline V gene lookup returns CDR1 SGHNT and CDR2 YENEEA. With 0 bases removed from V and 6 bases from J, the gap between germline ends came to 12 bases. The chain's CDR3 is CASSLDAGEGEQYF. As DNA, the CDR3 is TGTGCCAGCAGCTTAGATGCAGGTGAGGGCGAGCAGTACTTC.

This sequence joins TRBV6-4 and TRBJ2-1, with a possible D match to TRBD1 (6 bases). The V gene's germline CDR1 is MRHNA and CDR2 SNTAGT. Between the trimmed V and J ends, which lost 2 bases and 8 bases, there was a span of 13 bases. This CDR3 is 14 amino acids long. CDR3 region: CASSDRTGNYEQFF. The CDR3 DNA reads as TGTGCCAGCAGTGACCGAACAGGGAATTATGAGCAGTTCTTC.

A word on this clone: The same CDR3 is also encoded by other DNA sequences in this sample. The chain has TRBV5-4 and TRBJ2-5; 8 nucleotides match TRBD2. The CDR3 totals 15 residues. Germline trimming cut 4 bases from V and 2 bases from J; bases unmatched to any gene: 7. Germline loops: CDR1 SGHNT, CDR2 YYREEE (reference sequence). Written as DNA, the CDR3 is TGTGCCAGCAGCCCGGGAGGGGGACGTCAAGAGACCCAGTACTTC. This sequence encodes CASSPGGGRQETQYF.

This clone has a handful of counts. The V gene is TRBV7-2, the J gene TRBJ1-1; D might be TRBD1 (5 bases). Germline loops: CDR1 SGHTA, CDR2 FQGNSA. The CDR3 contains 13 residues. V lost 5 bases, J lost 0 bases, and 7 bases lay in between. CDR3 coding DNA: TGTGCCAGCAGCCGGACATTGAACACTGAAGCTTTCTTT. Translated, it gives CASSRTLNTEAFF.

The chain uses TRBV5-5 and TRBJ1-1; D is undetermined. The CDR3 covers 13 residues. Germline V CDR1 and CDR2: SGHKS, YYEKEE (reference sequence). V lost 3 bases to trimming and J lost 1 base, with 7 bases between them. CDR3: CASSSLWNTEAFF. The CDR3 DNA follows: TGTGCCAGCAGCTCGTTGTGGAACACTGAAGCTTTCTTT.

The chain's CDR3 is CASSILGQGDTEAFF. The CDR3 nucleotides are TGTGCCAGTAGTATATTGGGACAGGGAGACACTGAAGCTTTCTTT. J is TRBJ1-1 and V is TRBV19; 9 bases match TRBD1. V was pared by 2 bases and J by 3 bases, with 4 bases of the junction left unmatched. The CDR3 length is 15 residues. Germline V gene lookup returns CDR1 LNHDA and CDR2 SQIVND (reference sequence).

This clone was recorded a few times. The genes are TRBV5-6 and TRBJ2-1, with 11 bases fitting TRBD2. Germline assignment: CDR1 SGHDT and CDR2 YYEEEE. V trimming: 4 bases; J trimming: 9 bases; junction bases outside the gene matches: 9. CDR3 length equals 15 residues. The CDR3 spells CASSRTSGGRGEQFF. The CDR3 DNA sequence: TGTGCCAGCAGCCGCACTAGCGGGGGCCGGGGTGAGCAGTTCTTC.

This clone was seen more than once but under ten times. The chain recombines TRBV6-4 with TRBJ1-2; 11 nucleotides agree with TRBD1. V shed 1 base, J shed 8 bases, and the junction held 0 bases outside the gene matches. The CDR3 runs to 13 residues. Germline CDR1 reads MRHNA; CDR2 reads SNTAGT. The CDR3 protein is CASSDWTGGGYTF. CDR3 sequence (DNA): TGTGCCAGCAGTGACTGGACAGGGGGCGGCTACACCTTC.

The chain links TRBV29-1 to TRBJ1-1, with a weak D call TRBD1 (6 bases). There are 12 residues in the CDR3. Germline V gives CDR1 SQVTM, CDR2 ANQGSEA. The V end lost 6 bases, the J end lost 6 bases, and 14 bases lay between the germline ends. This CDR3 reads CSVSTGPSEAFF. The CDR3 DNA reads TGCAGCGTATCGACAGGACCGTCTGAAGCTTTCTTT.

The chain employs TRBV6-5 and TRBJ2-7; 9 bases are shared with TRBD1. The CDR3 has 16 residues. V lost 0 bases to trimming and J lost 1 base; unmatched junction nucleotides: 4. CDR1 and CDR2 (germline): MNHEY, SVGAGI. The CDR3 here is CASSYSGTGKSYEQYF. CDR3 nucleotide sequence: TGTGCCAGCAGTTACTCAGGGACAGGGAAGTCCTACGAGCAGTACTTC.

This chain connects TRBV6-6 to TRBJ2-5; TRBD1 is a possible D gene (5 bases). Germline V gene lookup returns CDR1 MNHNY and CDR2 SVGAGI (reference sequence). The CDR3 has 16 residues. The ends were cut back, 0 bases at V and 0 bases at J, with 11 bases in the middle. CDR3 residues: CASSYSETAYQETQYF. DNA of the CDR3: TGTGCCAGCAGTTACTCTGAGACAGCGTACCAAGAGACCCAGTACTTC.

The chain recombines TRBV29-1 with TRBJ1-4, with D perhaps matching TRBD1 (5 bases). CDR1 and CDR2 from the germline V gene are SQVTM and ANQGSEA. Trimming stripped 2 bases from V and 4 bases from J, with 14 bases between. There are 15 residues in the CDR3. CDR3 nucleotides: TGCAGCGTTGAATCGGGGGACGCTTTTAATGAAAAACTGTTTTTT. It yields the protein CSVESGDAFNEKLFF.

CDR3 loop: CASSLDQGQGVNGELFF. The CDR3, as DNA: TGTGCCAGCAGCTTAGATCAGGGCCAGGGGGTGAACGGGGAGCTGTTTTTT. J is TRBJ2-2 and V is TRBV11-2; 7 bases agree with TRBD1. The CDR3 is 17 amino acids. CDR1 and CDR2 from the germline V gene are SGHAT and FQNNGV. The V gene end was trimmed by 0 bases and the J gene end by 7 bases; junction bases not matched to a gene: 11.

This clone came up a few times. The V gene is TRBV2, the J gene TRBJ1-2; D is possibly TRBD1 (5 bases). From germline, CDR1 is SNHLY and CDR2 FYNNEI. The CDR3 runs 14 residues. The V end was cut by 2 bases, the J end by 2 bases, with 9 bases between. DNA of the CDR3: TGTGCCAGCAGTGAAAACAGGCTGAACTATGGCTACACCTTC. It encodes CASSENRLNYGYTF.

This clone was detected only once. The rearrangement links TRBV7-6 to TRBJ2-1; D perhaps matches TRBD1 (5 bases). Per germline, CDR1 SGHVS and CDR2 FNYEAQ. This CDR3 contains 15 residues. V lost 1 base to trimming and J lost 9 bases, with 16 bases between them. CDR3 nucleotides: TGTGCCAGCAGCTTAGACGGCGGATGGGGCACTGAGCAGTTCTTC. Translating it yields CASSLDGGWGTEQFF.

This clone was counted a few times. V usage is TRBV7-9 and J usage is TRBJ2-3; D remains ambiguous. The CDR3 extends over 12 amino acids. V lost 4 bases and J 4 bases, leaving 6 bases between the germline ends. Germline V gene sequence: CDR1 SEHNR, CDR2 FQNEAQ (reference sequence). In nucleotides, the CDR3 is TGTGCCAGCAGCTCCGGTGCAGATACGCAGTATTTT. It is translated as CASSSGADTQYF.

CDR3 nucleotide sequence: TGTGCCAGCAGTCTCGGGGACAGGGTTGTGAACACTGAAGCTTTCTTT. Residues: CASSLGDRVVNTEAFF. This chain uses TRBV7-9 with TRBJ1-1; the match to TRBD1 covers 9 bases. Losses at the gene ends were 6 bases for V and 0 bases for J; bases not matched to a gene: 8. The CDR3 is 16 residues long. In germline, CDR1 is SEHNR, CDR2 FQNEAQ (reference sequence).

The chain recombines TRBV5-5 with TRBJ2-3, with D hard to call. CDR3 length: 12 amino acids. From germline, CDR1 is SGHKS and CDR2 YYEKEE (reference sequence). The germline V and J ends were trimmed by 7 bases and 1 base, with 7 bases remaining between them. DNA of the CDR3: TGTGCCAGCGTCGAGGGCACAGATACGCAGTATTTT. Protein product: CASVEGTDTQYF.

CDR3 nucleotide sequence: TGTGCCAGCAGGCTTCAGGGCTACAATGAGCAGTTCTTC. It yields the protein CASRLQGYNEQFF. The chain has TRBV6-5 and TRBJ2-1, with D tentatively TRBD1 (5 bases). Germline assignment: CDR1 MNHEY and CDR2 SVGAGI. There are 13 residues in the CDR3. V lost 6 bases, J lost 3 bases, and 9 bases lay in between.

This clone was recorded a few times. The CDR3 reads CACSTGINNYEQYF. CDR3 bases: TGCGCCTGCTCAACAGGGATAAATAATTACGAGCAGTACTTC. This sequence joins TRBV10-1 and TRBJ2-7, with TRBD1 as a possible D gene (6 bases). Germline-derived CDR1 and CDR2 are WNHNN and SYGVQD (reference sequence). The CDR3 covers 14 residues. V was trimmed by 11 bases and J by 4 bases, leaving 21 bases between them.

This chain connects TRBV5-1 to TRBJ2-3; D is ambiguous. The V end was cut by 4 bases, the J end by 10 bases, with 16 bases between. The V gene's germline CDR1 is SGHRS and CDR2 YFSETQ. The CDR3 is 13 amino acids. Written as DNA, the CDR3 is TGCGCCAGCAGCGAGGCCCGACCTCCGGCGCAGTATTTT. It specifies CASSEARPPAQYF.